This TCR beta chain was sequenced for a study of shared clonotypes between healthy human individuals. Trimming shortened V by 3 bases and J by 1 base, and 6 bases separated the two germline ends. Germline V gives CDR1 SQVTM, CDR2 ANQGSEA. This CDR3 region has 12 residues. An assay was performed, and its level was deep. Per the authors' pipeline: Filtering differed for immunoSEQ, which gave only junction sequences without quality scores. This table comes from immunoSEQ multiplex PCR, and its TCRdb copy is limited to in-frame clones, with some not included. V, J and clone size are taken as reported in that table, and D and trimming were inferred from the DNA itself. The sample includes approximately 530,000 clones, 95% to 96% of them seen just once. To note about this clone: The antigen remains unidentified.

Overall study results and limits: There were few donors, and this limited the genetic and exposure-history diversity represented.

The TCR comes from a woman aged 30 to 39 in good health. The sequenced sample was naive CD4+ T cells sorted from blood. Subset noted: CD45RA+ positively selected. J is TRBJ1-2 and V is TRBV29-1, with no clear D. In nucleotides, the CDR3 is TGCAGCGTTGATCACCTTAACTATGGCTACACCTTC. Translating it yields CSVDHLNYGYTF. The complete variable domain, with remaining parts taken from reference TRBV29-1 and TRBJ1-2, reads SAVISQKPSRDICQRGTSLTIQCQVDSQVTMMFWYRQQPGQSLTLIATANQGSEATYESGFVIDKFPISRPNLTFSTLTVSNMSPEDSSIYLCSVDHLNYGYTFGSGTRLTVV.